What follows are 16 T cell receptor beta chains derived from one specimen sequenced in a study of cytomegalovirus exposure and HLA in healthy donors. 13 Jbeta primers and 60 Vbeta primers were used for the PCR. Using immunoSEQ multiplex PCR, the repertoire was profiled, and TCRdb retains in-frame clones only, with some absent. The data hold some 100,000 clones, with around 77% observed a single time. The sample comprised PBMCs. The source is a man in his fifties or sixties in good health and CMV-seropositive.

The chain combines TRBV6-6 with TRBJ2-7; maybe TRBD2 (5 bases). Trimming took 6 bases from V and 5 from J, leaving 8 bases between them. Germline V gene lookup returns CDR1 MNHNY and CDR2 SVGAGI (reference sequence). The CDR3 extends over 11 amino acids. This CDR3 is CASRARDEQYF. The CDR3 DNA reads TGTGCCAGCAGGGCGAGGGACGAGCAGTACTTC.

The CDR3 DNA reads as TGTGCCAGCAGCTGCGGGACAGGGGTAGCCAAAAACATTCAGTACTTC. It translates to CASSCGTGVAKNIQYF. The chain links TRBV5-7 to TRBJ2-4; 10 nucleotides align to TRBD1. TRBV5-7 is placed among ORFs of uncertain function. The J segment lost 0 bases and the V segment lost 3 bases, leaving 3 bases of the junction unmatched. CDR3 size: 16 residues.

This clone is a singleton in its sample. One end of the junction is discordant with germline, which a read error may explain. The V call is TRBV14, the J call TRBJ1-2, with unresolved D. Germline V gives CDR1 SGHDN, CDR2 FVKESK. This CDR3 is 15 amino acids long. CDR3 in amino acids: CVSSQDPTGFYGYTF. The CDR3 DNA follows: TGTGTCAGCAGCCAAGACCCTACGGGGTTCTATGGCTACACCTTC.

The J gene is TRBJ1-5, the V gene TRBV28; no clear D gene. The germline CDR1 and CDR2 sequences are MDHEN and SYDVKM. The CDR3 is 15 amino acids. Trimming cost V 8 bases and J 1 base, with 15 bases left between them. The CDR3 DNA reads TGTGCCAGCTCTAAACGGCGGTACAGCAATCAGCCCCAGCATTTT. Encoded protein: CASSKRRYSNQPQHF.

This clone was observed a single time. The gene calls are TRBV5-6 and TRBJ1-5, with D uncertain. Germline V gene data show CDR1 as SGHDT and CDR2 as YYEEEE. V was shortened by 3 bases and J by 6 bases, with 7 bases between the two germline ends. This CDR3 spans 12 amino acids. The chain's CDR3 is CASSSGVQPQHF. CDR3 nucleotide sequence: TGTGCCAGCAGCTCAGGCGTTCAGCCCCAGCATTTT.

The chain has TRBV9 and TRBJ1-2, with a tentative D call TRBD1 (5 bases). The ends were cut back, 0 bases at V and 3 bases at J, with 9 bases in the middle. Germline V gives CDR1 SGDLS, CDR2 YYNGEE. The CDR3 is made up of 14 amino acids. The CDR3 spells CASSVDQGYYGYTF. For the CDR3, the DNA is TGTGCCAGCAGCGTAGATCAGGGTTACTATGGCTACACCTTC.

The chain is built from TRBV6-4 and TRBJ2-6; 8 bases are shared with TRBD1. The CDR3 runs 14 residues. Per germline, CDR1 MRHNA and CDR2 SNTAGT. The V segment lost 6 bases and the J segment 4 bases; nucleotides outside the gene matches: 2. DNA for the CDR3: TGTGCCAGCAGCAGGGGGCTGGGGGCCAACGTCCTGACTTTC. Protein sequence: CASSRGLGANVLTF.

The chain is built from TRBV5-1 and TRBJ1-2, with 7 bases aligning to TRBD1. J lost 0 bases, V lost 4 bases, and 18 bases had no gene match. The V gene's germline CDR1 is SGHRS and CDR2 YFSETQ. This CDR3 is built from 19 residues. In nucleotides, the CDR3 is TGCGCCAGCAGCCCTTCCGGGACAGCCCTCGGACCTTCTAACTATGGCTACACCTTC. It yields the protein CASSPSGTALGPSNYGYTF. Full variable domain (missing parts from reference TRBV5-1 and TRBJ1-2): KAGVTQTPRYLIKTRGQQVTLSCSPISGHRSVSWYQQTPGQGLQFLFEYFSETQRNKGNFPGRFSGRQFSNSRSEMNVSTLELGDSALYLCASSPSGTALGPSNYGYTFGSGTRLTVV.

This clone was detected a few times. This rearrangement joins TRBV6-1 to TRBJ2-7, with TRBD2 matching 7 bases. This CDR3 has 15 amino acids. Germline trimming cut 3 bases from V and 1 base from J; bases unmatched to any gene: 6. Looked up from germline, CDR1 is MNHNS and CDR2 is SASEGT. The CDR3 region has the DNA TGTGCCAGCAGTGAGCCGGGACTACTATCCTACGAGCAGTACTTC. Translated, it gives CASSEPGLLSYEQYF.

The CDR3 bases are TGTGCCAGCAGTTTCGGGCAGGGGAATCAGCCCCAGCATTTT. This sequence encodes CASSFGQGNQPQHF. The chain links TRBV27 to TRBJ1-5; maybe TRBD1 (6 bases). Germline V gene sequence: CDR1 MNHEY, CDR2 SMNVEV (reference sequence). The CDR3 runs 14 residues. V was trimmed by 3 bases and J by 4 bases, leaving 10 bases between them.

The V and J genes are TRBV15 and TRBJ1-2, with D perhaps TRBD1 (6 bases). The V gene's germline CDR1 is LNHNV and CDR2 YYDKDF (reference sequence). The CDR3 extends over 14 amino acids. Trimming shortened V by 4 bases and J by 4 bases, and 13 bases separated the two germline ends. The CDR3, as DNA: TGTGCCACCAGCATACAGGGCAGAGGCTATGGCTACACCTTC. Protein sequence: CATSIQGRGYGYTF.

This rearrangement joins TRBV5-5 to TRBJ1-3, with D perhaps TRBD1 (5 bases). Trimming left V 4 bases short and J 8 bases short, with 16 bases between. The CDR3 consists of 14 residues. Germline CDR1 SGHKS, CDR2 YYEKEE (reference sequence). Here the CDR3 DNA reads TGTGCCAGCAGCGGGGGGGTGGCGTTTGACACCATATATTTT. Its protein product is CASSGGVAFDTIYF.

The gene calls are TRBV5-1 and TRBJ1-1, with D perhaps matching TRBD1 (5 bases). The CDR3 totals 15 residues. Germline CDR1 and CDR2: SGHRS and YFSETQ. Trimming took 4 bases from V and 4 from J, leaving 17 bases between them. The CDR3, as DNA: TGCGCCAGCAGCCCGGGGGACCCGACCCCCACTGAAGCTTTCTTT. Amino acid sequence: CASSPGDPTPTEAFF.

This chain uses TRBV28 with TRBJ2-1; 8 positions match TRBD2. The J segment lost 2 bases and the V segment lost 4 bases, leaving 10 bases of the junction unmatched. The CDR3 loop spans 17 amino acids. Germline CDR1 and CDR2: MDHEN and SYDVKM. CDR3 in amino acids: CASSSLVAGGAYNEQFF. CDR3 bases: TGTGCCAGCAGTTCCCTGGTGGCGGGAGGTGCCTACAATGAGCAGTTCTTC.

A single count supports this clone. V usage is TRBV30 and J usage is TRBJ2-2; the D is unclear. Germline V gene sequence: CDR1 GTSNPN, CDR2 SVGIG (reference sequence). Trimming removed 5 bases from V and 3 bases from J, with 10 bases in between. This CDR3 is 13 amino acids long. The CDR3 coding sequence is TGTGCCTGGGCCCCAGAAGACACCGGGGAGCTGTTTTTT. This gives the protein CAWAPEDTGELFF.

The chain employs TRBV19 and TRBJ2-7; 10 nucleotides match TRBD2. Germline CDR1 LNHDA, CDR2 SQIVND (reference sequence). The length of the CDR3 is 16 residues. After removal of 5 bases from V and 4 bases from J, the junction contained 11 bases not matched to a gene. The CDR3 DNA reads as TGTGCCAGTAGTCCGCGCGATCTAGCGGGGGCGTACGAGCAGTACTTC. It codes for CASSPRDLAGAYEQYF.